The present T cell receptor beta chain was sequenced within a study of control samples from healthy donors and cancer patients. This clone was seen once. Some clones are missing from TCRdb's copy, which holds only in-frame ones; the method was immunoSEQ multiplex PCR. Here the sample spans roughly 100,000 clones, about 86% being singletons. The ends were cut back, 0 bases at V and 2 bases at J, with 10 bases in the middle. The CDR3 is 15 residues long. Per germline, CDR1 SGHRS and CDR2 YFSETQ. This chain joins TRBV5-1 and TRBJ2-3; D not resolved. Sequencing was carried out using blood. The TCR originated in a man aged 25 to 45 in good health. CDR3 coding DNA: TGCGCCAGCAGCTTGGATCTGCACCCCACAGATACGCAGTATTTT. Its protein product is CASSLDLHPTDTQYF.